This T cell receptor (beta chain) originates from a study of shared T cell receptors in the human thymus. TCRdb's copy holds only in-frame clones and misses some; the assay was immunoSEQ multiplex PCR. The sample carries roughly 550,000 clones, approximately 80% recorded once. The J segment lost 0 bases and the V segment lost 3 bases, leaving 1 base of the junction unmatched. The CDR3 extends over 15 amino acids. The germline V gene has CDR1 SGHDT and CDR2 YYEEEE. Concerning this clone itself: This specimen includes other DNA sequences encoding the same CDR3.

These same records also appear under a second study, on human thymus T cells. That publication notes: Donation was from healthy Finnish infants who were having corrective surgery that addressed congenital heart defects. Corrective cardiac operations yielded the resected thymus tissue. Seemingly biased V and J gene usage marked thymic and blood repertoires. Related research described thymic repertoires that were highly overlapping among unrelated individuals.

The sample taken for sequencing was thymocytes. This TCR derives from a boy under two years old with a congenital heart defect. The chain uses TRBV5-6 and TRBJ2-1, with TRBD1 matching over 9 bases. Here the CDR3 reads CASSSDRGSYNEQFF. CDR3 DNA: TGTGCCAGCAGCTCGGACAGGGGCTCCTACAATGAGCAGTTCTTC.